This TCR beta chain derives from a study of blood T cell repertoires in COVID-19. Whole-study context: Both acute and convalescent COVID-19 samples were obtained from the United States, Italy and Spain. Sources were T cells, B-cell-depleted T cells, or PBMCs; the material itself was cDNA or gDNA.

Cohorts were assigned according to the clinical history that participants reported. CDR3 length: 13 amino acids. CDR1 LGHNA and CDR2 YSLEER come from the germline V gene. Trimming cost V 0 bases and J 7 bases, with 6 bases left between them. The repertoire was sequenced with immunoSEQ multiplex PCR; TCRdb's copy has only in-frame clones and lacks some. The sample yields approximately 280,000 clones, nearly 90% seen once. The sample consisted of PBMCs or T cells enriched from blood (not recorded which). The clonotype originates from a woman younger than 30 with acute COVID-19. The chain combines TRBV4-3 with TRBJ2-2; D possibly corresponds to TRBD2 (6 bases). The CDR3 nucleotides are TGCGCCAGCAGCCAAGAGGGAGGCGGGGAGCTGTTTTTT. Amino acid sequence: CASSQEGGGELFF.